This paragraph covers one T cell receptor beta chain sequence. Its antigen is currently unknown. The data are from a study of OX40 agonist ivuxolimab in advanced cancers. Points from the study as a whole: Compared with CD4+, CD8+ T cells on average had more expanded clones.

V was trimmed by 4 bases and J by 3 bases, leaving 8 bases between them. Germline CDR1 is SEHNR and CDR2 is FQNEAQ (reference sequence). The CDR3 totals 13 residues. Generated by immunoSEQ multiplex PCR, the TCRdb table keeps only in-frame clones and is missing some. The data show about 77,000 clones, approximately 89% seen once. The TCR sequence derives from an adult with an advanced solid tumor such as melanoma, head and neck, liver or kidney cancer. The sample consisted of CD4+ or CD8+ T cells sorted from blood, taken in a trial of the OX40 agonist ivuxolimab. The chain combines TRBV7-9 with TRBJ2-3; D is undetermined. The CDR3 DNA is TGTGCCAGCAGCTACGCCCCGACAGATACGCAGTATTTT. This codes for CASSYAPTDTQYF.